Below, 11 T cell receptor beta chains from the same sample are listed, as sequenced in a study of Ad26.COV2.S vaccination and SARS-CoV-2 variants. The protocol was immunoSEQ multiplex PCR, while the TCRdb copy is restricted to in-frame clones and leaves out a portion. The sample consists of about 680,000 clones, roughly 90% of them appearing once. Treatment: 19 received Ad26.COV2.S at low or high dose, single or two shots; about 5 received placebo; per-sample allocation not given. On day 63 after the first injection, vaccine and placebo recipients gave samples. Sample: peripheral blood, taken in a trial of Ad26.COV2.S vaccine versus placebo. Source of these receptors: a person between 18 and 65 years old who received the Ad26.COV2.S COVID-19 vaccine or a placebo.

This chain uses TRBV5-6 with TRBJ1-2; TRBD1 matches at 7 bases. The CDR3 spans 14 residues. The V segment lost 0 bases and the J segment 5 bases; nucleotides outside the gene matches: 4. The germline V gene encodes CDR1 SGHDT and CDR2 YYEEEE. CDR3 in amino acids: CASSLAGTAYGYTF. Written as DNA, the CDR3 is TGTGCCAGCAGCTTGGCCGGGACAGCTTATGGCTACACCTTC.

The chain links TRBV27 to TRBJ1-1, with 10 bases lining up with TRBD1. CDR1 is MNHEY, CDR2 SMNVEV, per germline (reference sequence). This CDR3 comprises 14 residues. J lost 3 bases, V lost 6 bases, and 4 bases had no gene match. The CDR3 bases are TGTGCCAGCAGACCGGACAGGGGGGACACTGAAGCTTTCTTT. Translation gives CASRPDRGDTEAFF.

The V and J genes are TRBV19 and TRBJ1-5; D gene uncertain. The CDR3 totals 15 residues. The V gene lost 3 bases and the J gene lost 4 bases, with 13 bases spanning the gap. Germline CDR1 is LNHDA and CDR2 is SQIVND (reference sequence). CDR3 region: CASSILAEKNQPQHF. In nucleotides, the CDR3 is TGTGCCAGTAGTATCCTAGCGGAAAAGAATCAGCCCCAGCATTTT.

With regard to this clone: A much more abundant neighbour one base away suggests this may be a read error. The gene calls are TRBV19 and TRBJ1-1; maybe TRBD1 (6 bases). CDR1 and CDR2 (germline): LNHDA, SQIVND (reference sequence). The CDR3 is 14 residues long. This chain's CDR3 is CANSIRDTNTEAFF. In DNA, the CDR3 is TGTGCCAATAGTATTCGGGACACTAACACTGAAGCTTTCTTT.

The V call is TRBV18, the J call TRBJ1-1; D unclear. Germline values: CDR1 KGHSH, CDR2 LQKENI. Trimming pared 2 bases from V and 3 bases from J, leaving 10 bases between. The CDR3 consists of 14 residues. The CDR3 DNA reads as TGTGCCAGCTCACCATTGGGTCCGGACACTGAAGCTTTCTTT. Protein: CASSPLGPDTEAFF.

This chain connects TRBV5-5 to TRBJ1-3; D unresolved. This CDR3 is 13 amino acids long. V was trimmed by 4 bases and J by 5 bases, leaving 10 bases between them. Germline values: CDR1 SGHKS, CDR2 YYEKEE (reference sequence). The chain's CDR3 is CASSGALRNTIYF. DNA for the CDR3: TGTGCCAGCAGCGGCGCACTACGAAACACCATATATTTT.

V and J are TRBV12-5 and TRBJ2-6; maybe TRBD2 (5 bases). This CDR3 spans 16 amino acids. CDR1 is LGHNT, CDR2 FRNRAP, per germline. Trimming removed 4 bases from V and 0 bases from J, with 10 bases in between. The CDR3 loop is CASGSGVSSGANVLTF. The CDR3 DNA reads TGTGCTAGTGGTTCCGGGGTGAGCTCTGGGGCCAACGTCCTGACTTTC.

This chain uses TRBV18 with TRBJ2-3; D tentatively reads TRBD1 or TRBD2 (5 bases each). V lost 2 bases to trimming and J lost 2 bases, with 8 bases between them. The CDR3 totals 14 residues. Germline V lookup: CDR1 KGHSH, CDR2 LQKENI. The CDR3 DNA sequence: TGTGCCAGCTCACCATGGGACGTCACAGATACGCAGTATTTT. Amino acid sequence: CASSPWDVTDTQYF.

V gene TRBV19 combines with J gene TRBJ1-5; D gene uncertain. Between the trimmed V and J ends, which lost 7 bases and 1 base, there was a span of 14 bases. The CDR3 is 15 residues long. Germline-derived CDR1 and CDR2 are LNHDA and SQIVND (reference sequence). The CDR3 reads CASTSRAASNQPQHF. In DNA form, the CDR3 reads TGTGCCAGTACTTCCCGGGCGGCAAGCAATCAGCCCCAGCATTTT.

V gene TRBV19 combines with J gene TRBJ1-5, with a weak D call TRBD1 (6 bases). CDR3 length: 17 residues. Germline lookup yields CDR1 LNHDA and CDR2 SQIVND (reference sequence). With 0 bases removed from V and 0 bases from J, the gap between germline ends came to 12 bases. In DNA form, the CDR3 reads TGTGCCAGTAGTATAGATCGGGACACCGTTAGCAATCAGCCCCAGCATTTT. It specifies CASSIDRDTVSNQPQHF.

The chain recombines TRBV6-6 with TRBJ1-3, with D perhaps matching TRBD1 (6 bases). The germline gives CDR1 MNHNY, CDR2 SVGAGI (reference sequence). The CDR3 extends over 14 amino acids. V dropped 6 bases and J dropped 11 bases, with 20 bases sitting between them. The CDR3 nucleotides are TGTGCCAGCAGATGGGACACGACCTCAGGGGCCATATATTTT. Translated: CASRWDTTSGAIYF.